This is a list of T cell receptor beta chains from one sample in a study of T cell changes during pregnancy in multiple sclerosis. The table came from immunoSEQ multiplex PCR; TCRdb's copy has only in-frame clones and leaves some out. Altogether around 130,000 clones are present, under 95% being singletons, with the ten largest covering under 7%. The sequences come from peripheral blood, collected before pregnancy. These receptors were collected from a female donor with multiple sclerosis, enrolled in a pregnancy study. CDR3s include the opening cysteine and the closing phenylalanine or tryptophan.

TRBJ2-7 | TRBV5-5 | CASSFRGGTYEQYF
TRBJ2-7 | TRBV6-1 | CASSEALGGRALGLYEQYF
TRBJ1-3 | TRBV2 | CASSEWRGAGNTIYF
TRBJ2-1 | TRBV27 | CASSWDSEQFF
TRBJ1-3 | TRBV11-2 | CASSSLGVGNTIYF
TRBJ2-4 | TRBV10-1 | CASSEIGVLAKNIQYF
TRBJ2-7 | TRBV19 | CASSIRTATSYEQYF
TRBJ1-1 | TRBV15 | CATSRGRSGGRTEAFF
TRBJ1-1 | TRBV27 | CASSLSGQPNTEAFF
TRBJ2-3 | TRBV28 | CATGTRRSTDTQYF
TRBJ1-1 | TRBV6-1 | CASEIDRLNTEAFF